The rows below give T cell receptor beta chains drawn from one sample of a study of Tregs in tolerant kidney transplant recipients. Assay: immunoSEQ multiplex PCR; the TCRdb copy retains only in-frame clones and omits some. The repertoire holds about 81,000 clones, about 91% seen once, with around 1.5% in the top ten. The input for sequencing was CD4+ T cells from blood (PBMCs), taken 24 months after the transplant. The receptor source for this set is a human patient who received a combined kidney and bone marrow transplant. Some T cells may have originated in the graft donor. Both conserved end residues are part of each CDR3. A D gene is named only where the DNA matches it firmly.

j_gene | v_gene | d_gene | CDR3aa | CDR3nt
TRBJ1-1 | TRBV10-3 | . | CAISEPQSAEAFF | TGTGCCATCAGTGAGCCCCAGTCCGCTGAAGCTTTCTTT
TRBJ2-1 | TRBV19 | . | CASSQVSRSNEQFF | TGTGCCAGTAGTCAGGTGTCCAGATCCAATGAGCAGTTCTTC
TRBJ2-6 | TRBV18 | . | CASSPAGTNVLTF | TGTGCCAGCTCACCGGCAGGGACCAACGTCCTGACTTTC
TRBJ2-5 | TRBV7-2 | . | CASSSEGYHQETQYF | TGTGCCAGCAGCTCCGAGGGCTATCACCAAGAGACCCAGTACTTC
TRBJ2-2 | TRBV19 | . | CASRRPERTGELFF | TGTGCCAGTAGGCGACCAGAGAGGACCGGGGAGCTGTTTTTT
TRBJ2-1 | TRBV9 | TRBD2 | CASSPRLEGLANNEQFF | TGTGCCAGCAGCCCCCGCCTTGAGGGACTAGCCAACAATGAGCAGTTCTTC
TRBJ2-7 | TRBV5-1 | . | CASSLEDFSYEQYF | TGCGCCAGCAGCTTGGAGGACTTCTCCTACGAGCAGTACTTC
TRBJ2-2 | TRBV28 | TRBD2 | CASSPGGLGPNTGELFF | TGTGCCAGCAGTCCGGGGGGGTTGGGTCCGAACACCGGGGAGCTGTTTTTT
TRBJ1-1 | TRBV5-1 | TRBD1 | CASMGQGLTEAFF | TGCGCCAGCATGGGACAGGGTTTAACTGAAGCTTTCTTT
TRBJ1-5 | TRBV19 | . | CASGTGRGQPQHF | TGTGCCAGTGGCACAGGGAGGGGACAGCCCCAGCATTTT
TRBJ2-3 | TRBV7-3 | TRBD2 | CASSLVAGVRDTQYF | TGTGCCAGCAGCTTAGTCGCGGGAGTTAGAGATACGCAGTATTTT
TRBJ1-6 | TRBV5-4 | TRBD1 | CASRAVGQGFSPLHF | TGTGCCAGCAGGGCCGTTGGACAGGGGTTCTCCCCCCTCCACTTT
TRBJ2-2 | TRBV19 | . | CAIRRGTGELFF | TGTGCCATTAGGAGGGGGACCGGGGAGCTGTTTTTT
TRBJ2-7 | TRBV10-3 | TRBD1 | CATAPRGQGGYEQYF | TGTGCCACCGCGCCGAGAGGACAGGGTGGGTACGAGCAGTACTTC
TRBJ2-1 | TRBV7-9 | TRBD1 | CASSWGRTGNVYNEQFF | TGTGCCAGCAGCTGGGGGAGGACAGGGAATGTCTACAATGAGCAGTTCTTC
TRBJ1-2 | TRBV7-6 | . | CASSLVRPGFAYGYTF | TGTGCCAGCAGCTTAGTAAGGCCAGGGTTTGCCTATGGCTACACCTTC
TRBJ2-5 | TRBV18 | TRBD2 | CASSQSGSQETQYF | TGTGCCAGCTCACAGAGCGGGAGCCAAGAGACCCAGTACTTC
TRBJ2-3 | TRBV5-8 | . | CASSRNTKGVTDTQYF | TGTGCCAGCAGCCGAAACACTAAGGGGGTCACAGATACGCAGTATTTT
TRBJ2-3 | TRBV25-1 | TRBD2 | CASSRVSGSLFGTDTQYF | TGTGCCAGCAGTAGGGTTAGCGGGAGTCTTTTTGGCACAGATACGCAGTATTTT